This TCR beta chain came from a study of persistence of HIV-infected CD4 T cells (dated by TCRdb to about 2020). Background for the entire study: CMV- and HIV-1 Gag-responding CD4+ T cells were isolated from ART-treated individuals so that antigen-driven clonal expansion of HIV-1-infected cells could be examined. The median time participants had been on suppressive ART was roughly eight years. Peripheral blood samples of up to roughly 180 mL were collected at multiple time points, except for a couple of participants, who underwent leukapheresis at a single time point. Proviral sequencing was used to assess clonality among infected cells, whereas TCRbeta sequencing gauged the clonality of all cells within each sorted population. For the TCR cluster analysis across participants, 8 or 9 participants were included for CMV and more than 5 participants for Gag. The paper as a whole reports these results and caveats: Restriction of bulk TCR analyses to the rare CMV-responding cells that actually carried HIV-1 proviruses was not possible. Antigen-responding cells were enriched for degenerate expanded CDR3beta sequences, which suggests convergent selection of CD4+ responses to CMV and Gag. Few individuals were included in the study, and only a limited range of antigens was tested. TCRbeta richness in CMV- and Gag-responding cells was significantly lower than in anti-CD3/anti-CD28-responding cells; CMV-responding cells had higher oligoclonality than CD3/CD28-stimulated and Gag-responding cells. A correlation was observed between TCR oligoclonality and proviral oligoclonality within the same sorted populations.

Remarks on this clone: Its antigen is still unknown. No quality values exist for individual bases; no much larger clone is one base distant.

Cut back by 1 base and 0 bases, the V and J ends lie 13 bases apart. The CDR3 sequence holds 16 residues, the cysteine and phenylalanine included. Only the CDR3 portion is preserved as DNA: 48 bases, with reading frame beginning at the first base. CDR1 and CDR2 are read off the germline V gene (reference sequence) as LNHNV and YYDKDF. What this sample's treatment or condition label stands for: suppressive antiretroviral therapy. A pool of overlapping 15-mer peptides from HIV-1 Gag, at around 1.1 ug per peptide per mL, was used to stimulate the cells. Memory populations depleted of antigen-responding cells were obtained by sorting nonresponding CD40L-negative CD69-negative CD45RO-high memory CD4+ T cells. HIV-1-infected adults in whom suppressive ART had been started during chronic infection were enrolled as participants. Plasma HIV-1 RNA had been undetectable (below 50 copies/mL) in participants for at least 4 years. To be included, participants needed a CD4+ T cell count above 400 cells/uL and a positive CMV serology. Before stimulation, PBMCs were isolated using density centrifugation and depleted of CD8+ T cells. CD8-depleted PBMCs were stimulated for approximately 19 hours with anti-CD28/CD49d costimulation, CD40-blocking antibody and enfuvirtide to prevent new infections. Cells were sorted on a Beckman Coulter MoFlo Legacy or XDP sorter, with propidium iodide excluding dead cells. Genomic DNA was extracted using the QIAamp DNA Mini Kit for samples with more than one million cells and using the Quick-DNA Microprep Kit for all other samples.

The immunoSEQ hsTCRB assay version 4, run in survey mode, was used to sequence TCRbeta repertoires from genomic DNA. For TCRbeta sequencing, genomic DNA was diluted to 10 ng/uL, and up to roughly 1 ug was used per sample. In the original analysis: TCRbeta data were analyzed in ImmunoSeq Analyzer 3.0, with diversity computed on productive nucleotide rearrangements. Using the Immunarch R package, the improved Chao index served to estimate lower-bound TCR diversity and the Gini coefficient served to estimate clonality. Different nucleotide rearrangements encoding the same CDR3beta amino acid sequence were treated as distinct clonotypes. TCRbeta sequences significantly enriched in antigen-responding cells relative to anti-CD3/anti-CD28-activated cells were identified by differential abundance analysis. GLIPH2 grouped TCRs by predicted peptide-MHC specificity, both within each participant and across combined participant data sets. The source is immuneACCESS, and TCRdb retained only in-frame sequences with V and J called. Part of the clones is not carried over; for the studies checked, unresolved V genes explain less than half of this, and the remainder is unexplained. That table gives V, J and clone size, and the DNA gave D and trimming. The sample data list about 36,000 clones, and 82% of these were observed just once. The ten largest clones represent 0.9% to 1% of the sample.

Source: cultured CD4+ T cells from PBMCs, taken from a patient who received antiretroviral therapy. The cell subset or site label, read with the paper, signifies: CD40L-CD69- CD45RO-high memory CD4 T cells not responding to Gag peptides. The rearranged chain carries TRBV15 and TRBJ2-7, with no confident D gene call. This clonotype was obtained from an adult with HIV. The donor label of this sample is uncertain. The DNA reads as follows: TGTGCCACCAGCAGAGCGAAGGGCACGGGCTCCTACGAGCAGTACTTC. This yields the protein CATSRAKGTGSYEQYF.